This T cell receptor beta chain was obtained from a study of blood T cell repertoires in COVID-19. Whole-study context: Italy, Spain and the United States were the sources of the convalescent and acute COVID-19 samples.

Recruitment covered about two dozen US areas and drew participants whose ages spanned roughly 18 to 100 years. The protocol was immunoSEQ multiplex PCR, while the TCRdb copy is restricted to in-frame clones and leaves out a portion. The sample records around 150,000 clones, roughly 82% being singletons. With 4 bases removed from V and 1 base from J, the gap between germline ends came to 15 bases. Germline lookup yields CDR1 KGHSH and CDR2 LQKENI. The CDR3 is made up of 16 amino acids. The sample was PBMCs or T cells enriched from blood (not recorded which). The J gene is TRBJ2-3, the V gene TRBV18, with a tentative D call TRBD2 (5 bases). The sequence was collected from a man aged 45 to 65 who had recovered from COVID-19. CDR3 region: CASSLRGSLRTDTQYF. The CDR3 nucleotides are TGTGCCAGCTCACTCCGAGGGTCTCTCCGCACAGATACGCAGTATTTT.